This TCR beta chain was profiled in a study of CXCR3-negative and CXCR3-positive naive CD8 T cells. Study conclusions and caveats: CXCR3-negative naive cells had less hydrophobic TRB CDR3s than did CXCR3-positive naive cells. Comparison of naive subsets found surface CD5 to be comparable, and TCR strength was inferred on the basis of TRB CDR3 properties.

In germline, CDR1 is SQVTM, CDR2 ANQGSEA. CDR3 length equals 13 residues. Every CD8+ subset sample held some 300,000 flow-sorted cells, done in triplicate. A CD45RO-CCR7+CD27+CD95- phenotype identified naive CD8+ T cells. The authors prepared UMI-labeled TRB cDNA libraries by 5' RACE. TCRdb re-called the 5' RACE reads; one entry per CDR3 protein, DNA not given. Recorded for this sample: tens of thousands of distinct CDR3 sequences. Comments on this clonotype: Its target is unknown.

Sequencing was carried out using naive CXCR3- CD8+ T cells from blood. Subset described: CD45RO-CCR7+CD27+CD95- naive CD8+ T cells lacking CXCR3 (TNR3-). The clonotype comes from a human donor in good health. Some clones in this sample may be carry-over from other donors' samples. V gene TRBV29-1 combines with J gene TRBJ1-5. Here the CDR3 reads CSVARGNNQPQHF.